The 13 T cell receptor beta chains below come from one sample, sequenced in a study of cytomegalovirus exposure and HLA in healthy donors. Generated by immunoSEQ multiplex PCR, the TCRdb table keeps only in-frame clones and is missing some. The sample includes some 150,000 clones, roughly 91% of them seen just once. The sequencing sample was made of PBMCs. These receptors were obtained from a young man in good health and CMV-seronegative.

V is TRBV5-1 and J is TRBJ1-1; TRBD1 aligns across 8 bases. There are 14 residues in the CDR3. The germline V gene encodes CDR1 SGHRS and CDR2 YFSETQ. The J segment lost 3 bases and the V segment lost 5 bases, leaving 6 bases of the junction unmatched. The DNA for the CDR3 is TGCGCCAGCAGAGAAGGACAGGGCTACACTGAAGCTTTCTTT. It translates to CASREGQGYTEAFF.

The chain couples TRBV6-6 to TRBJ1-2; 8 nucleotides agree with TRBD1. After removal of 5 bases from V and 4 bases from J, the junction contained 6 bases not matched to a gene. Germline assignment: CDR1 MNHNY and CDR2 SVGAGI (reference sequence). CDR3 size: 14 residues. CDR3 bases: TGTGCCAGCAGTCCCACCGGGACAGGCTATGGCTACACCTTC. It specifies CASSPTGTGYGYTF.

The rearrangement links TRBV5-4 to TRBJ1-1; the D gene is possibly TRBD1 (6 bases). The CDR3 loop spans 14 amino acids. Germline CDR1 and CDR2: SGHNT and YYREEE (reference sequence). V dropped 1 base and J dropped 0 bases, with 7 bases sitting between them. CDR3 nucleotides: TGTGCCAGCAGCTTGAGGGACATGAACACTGAAGCTTTCTTT. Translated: CASSLRDMNTEAFF.

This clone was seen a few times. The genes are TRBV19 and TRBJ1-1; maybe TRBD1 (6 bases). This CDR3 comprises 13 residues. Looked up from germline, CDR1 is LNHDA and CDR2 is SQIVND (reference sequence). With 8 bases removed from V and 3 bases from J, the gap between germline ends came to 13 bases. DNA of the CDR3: TGTGCCAGTGGGGCCAAGGGGGACACTGAAGCTTTCTTT. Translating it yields CASGAKGDTEAFF.

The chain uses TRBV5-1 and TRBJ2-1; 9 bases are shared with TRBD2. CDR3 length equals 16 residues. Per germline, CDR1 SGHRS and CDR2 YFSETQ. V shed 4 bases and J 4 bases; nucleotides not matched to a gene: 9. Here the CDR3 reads CASSAGGGERYNEQFF. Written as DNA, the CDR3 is TGCGCCAGCAGCGCAGGCGGGGGGGAGAGGTACAATGAGCAGTTCTTC.

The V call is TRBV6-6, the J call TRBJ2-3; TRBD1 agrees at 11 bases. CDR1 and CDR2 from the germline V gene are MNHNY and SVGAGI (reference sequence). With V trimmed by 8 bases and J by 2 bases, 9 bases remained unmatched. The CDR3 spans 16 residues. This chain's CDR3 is CASPPDRGRHTDTQYF. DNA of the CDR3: TGTGCCAGCCCTCCGGACAGGGGGCGGCACACAGATACGCAGTATTTT.

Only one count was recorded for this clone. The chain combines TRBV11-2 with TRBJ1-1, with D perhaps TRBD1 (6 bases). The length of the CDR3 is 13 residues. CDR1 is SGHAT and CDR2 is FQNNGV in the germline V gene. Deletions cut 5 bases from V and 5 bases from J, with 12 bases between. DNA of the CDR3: TGTGCCAGCAGCCAATCAGGGGAGACTGAAGCTTTCTTT. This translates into CASSQSGETEAFF.

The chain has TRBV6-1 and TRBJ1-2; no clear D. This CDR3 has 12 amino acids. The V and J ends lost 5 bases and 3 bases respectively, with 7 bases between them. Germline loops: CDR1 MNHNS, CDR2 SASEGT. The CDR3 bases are TGTGCCAGCAGTATCATAGACTATGGCTACACCTTC. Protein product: CASSIIDYGYTF.

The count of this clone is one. The CDR3 loop reads CASSLAGTETGHTEAFF. CDR3 DNA sequence: TGCGCCAGCAGCTTGGCCGGGACAGAGACCGGACACACTGAAGCTTTCTTT. J is TRBJ1-1 and V is TRBV5-1; 7 bases agree with TRBD1. V shed 0 bases, J shed 3 bases, and the junction held 11 bases outside the gene matches. CDR3 length: 17 residues. Germline V gene data show CDR1 as SGHRS and CDR2 as YFSETQ. The full variable domain, its missing parts supplied by reference TRBV5-1 and TRBJ1-1, is KAGVTQTPRYLIKTRGQQVTLSCSPISGHRSVSWYQQTPGQGLQFLFEYFSETQRNKGNFPGRFSGRQFSNSRSEMNVSTLELGDSALYLCASSLAGTETGHTEAFFGQGTRLTVV.

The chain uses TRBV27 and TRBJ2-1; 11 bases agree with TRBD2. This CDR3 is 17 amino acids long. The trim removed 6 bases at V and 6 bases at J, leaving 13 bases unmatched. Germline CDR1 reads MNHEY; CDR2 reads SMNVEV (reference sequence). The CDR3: CASRLAGDFDGFNEQFF. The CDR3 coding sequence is TGTGCCAGCAGACTAGCGGGAGATTTCGACGGGTTCAATGAGCAGTTCTTC.

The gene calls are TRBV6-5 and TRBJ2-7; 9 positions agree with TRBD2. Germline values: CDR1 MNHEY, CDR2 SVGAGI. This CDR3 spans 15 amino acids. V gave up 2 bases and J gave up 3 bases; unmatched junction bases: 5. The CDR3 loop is CASSYGVAGVYEQYF. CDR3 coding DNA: TGTGCCAGCAGTTACGGTGTAGCGGGAGTCTACGAGCAGTACTTC.

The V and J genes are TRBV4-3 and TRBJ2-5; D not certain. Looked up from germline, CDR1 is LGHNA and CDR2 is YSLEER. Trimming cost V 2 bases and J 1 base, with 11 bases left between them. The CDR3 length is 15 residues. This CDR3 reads CASSQTPGFQETQYF. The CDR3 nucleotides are TGCGCCAGCAGCCAAACCCCGGGTTTCCAAGAGACCCAGTACTTC.

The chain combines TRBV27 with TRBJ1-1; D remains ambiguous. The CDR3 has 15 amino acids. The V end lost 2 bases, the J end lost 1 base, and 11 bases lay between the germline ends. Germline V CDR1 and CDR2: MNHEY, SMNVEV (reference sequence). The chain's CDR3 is CASSLRRLRNTEAFF. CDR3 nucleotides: TGTGCCAGCAGTTTAAGGCGGCTCCGGAACACTGAAGCTTTCTTT.